The 16 T cell receptor beta chains given below trace back to one sample, sequenced in a study of PD-L1 blockade in urothelial cancer (dated 2017 in TCRdb). Receptors were amplified or captured by the immunoSEQ multiplex PCR assay. TCRdb mirrors the immuneACCESS table, restricted to in-frame sequences. Some clones are absent from its copies; in checked studies, under half trace to an unresolved V gene, and the reason for the others is unknown. This sample gives tens of thousands of clones in total; around four fifths of them show up just once. About 4.7% of the sample belongs to the ten largest clones. The sample here was PBMCs, taken around atezolizumab (anti-PD-L1) treatment. All receptors derive from a man between 65 and 85 years old with urothelial cancer.

This chain uses TRBV10-3 with TRBJ2-3; 14 bases are shared with TRBD2. This CDR3 has 16 amino acids. The germline gives CDR1 ENHRY, CDR2 SYGVKD. V gave up 4 bases and J gave up 4 bases; unmatched junction bases: 4. CDR3: CAISATSGRVADTQYF. The CDR3 DNA is TGTGCCATCAGTGCGACTAGCGGGAGGGTTGCAGATACGCAGTATTTT.

The chain uses TRBV6-5 and TRBJ2-1, with D hard to call. The CDR3 is made up of 16 amino acids. The ends were cut back, 1 base at V and 0 bases at J, with 10 bases in the middle. Germline loops: CDR1 MNHEY, CDR2 SVGAGI. The CDR3 protein is CASSYLGGSSYNEQFF. Written as DNA, the CDR3 is TGTGCCAGCAGTTACTTAGGCGGAAGCTCCTACAATGAGCAGTTCTTC.

This clone came up once. The CDR3 DNA is TGTGCCAGCAGCTTACGACAGACAGTTAACTATGGCTACACCTTC. Translation gives CASSLRQTVNYGYTF. This rearrangement joins TRBV5-6 to TRBJ1-2; tentative D call: TRBD1 (5 bases). CDR1 is SGHDT and CDR2 is YYEEEE in the germline V gene. With 2 bases removed from V and 1 base from J, the gap between germline ends came to 12 bases. CDR3 length: 15 amino acids. The full variable domain, completed using reference TRBV5-6 and TRBJ1-2, is DAGVTQSPTHLIKTRGQQVTLRCSPKSGHDTVSWYQQALGQGPQFIFQYYEEEERQRGNFPDRFSGHQFPNYSSELNVNALLLGDSALYLCASSLRQTVNYGYTFGSGTRLTVV.

This clone was recorded a few times. The rearrangement links TRBV18 to TRBJ2-3; D perhaps matches TRBD1 (5 bases). Germline CDR1 is KGHSH and CDR2 is LQKENI. This CDR3 comprises 17 residues. Trimming stripped 4 bases from V and 2 bases from J, with 19 bases between. CDR3 sequence reads: CASSQLRQSELTDTQYF. The CDR3 DNA reads TGTGCCAGCTCACAACTTCGACAGTCCGAACTCACAGATACGCAGTATTTT.

The chain recombines TRBV5-4 with TRBJ2-7, with 7 nucleotides matching TRBD1. V trimming: 6 bases; J trimming: 4 bases; junction bases outside the gene matches: 7. CDR3 length equals 13 residues. Germline V gene lookup returns CDR1 SGHNT and CDR2 YYREEE (reference sequence). The CDR3 DNA reads as TGTGCCAGCACGGACAGGTTCAAATACGAGCAGTACTTC. Protein sequence: CASTDRFKYEQYF.

The rearrangement joins TRBV11-2 to TRBJ1-5, with TRBD1 matching over 9 bases. The CDR3 length is 15 residues. Germline lookup yields CDR1 SGHAT and CDR2 FQNNGV. V shed 4 bases and J 0 bases; nucleotides not matched to a gene: 1. In DNA, the CDR3 is TGTGCCAGCAGCTGGACAGGGGATAGCAATCAGCCCCAGCATTTT. Amino acids: CASSWTGDSNQPQHF.

V gene TRBV5-8 combines with J gene TRBJ2-3; 8 nucleotides align to TRBD2. V dropped 0 bases and J dropped 1; count of bases not matched to a gene: 4. Germline assignment: CDR1 SGHTS and CDR2 YDEGEE. The CDR3 loop spans 16 amino acids. The CDR3 spells CASSLGPGGGTDTQYF. The CDR3, as DNA: TGTGCCAGCAGCTTGGGCCCGGGAGGGGGCACAGATACGCAGTATTTT.

This sequence joins TRBV28 and TRBJ2-7, with TRBD1 matching 11 bases. Trimming removed 2 bases from V and 4 bases from J; junction bases left unmatched: 10. Germline assignment: CDR1 MDHEN and CDR2 SYDVKM. The CDR3 contains 17 residues. The CDR3 DNA sequence: TGTGCCAGCAGTTTACCCTTCGGGACAGGGGGTTTGTACGAGCAGTACTTC. Its translation is CASSLPFGTGGLYEQYF.

The V and J genes are TRBV7-2 and TRBJ1-4; TRBD1 matches at 11 bases. This CDR3 contains 17 residues. Germline V gene data show CDR1 as SGHTA and CDR2 as FQGNSA. The J segment lost 0 bases and the V segment lost 4 bases, leaving 4 bases of the junction unmatched. The CDR3 is CASSWPGQGATNEKLFF. In DNA form, the CDR3 reads TGTGCCAGCAGCTGGCCGGGACAGGGGGCAACTAATGAAAAACTGTTTTTT.

This clone was found once. DNA for the CDR3: TGCGCCAGCAGCTTGGACAGGGTGCCAGATACGCAGTATTTT. Its translation: CASSLDRVPDTQYF. This sequence joins TRBV5-1 and TRBJ2-3; D possibly corresponds to TRBD1 (6 bases). Per the germline V gene, CDR1 is SGHRS and CDR2 is YFSETQ. Between the trimmed V and J ends, which lost 0 bases and 4 bases, there was a span of 9 bases. This CDR3 spans 14 amino acids.

The CDR3 reads CASSVTGAYEQYF. The DNA of the CDR3 is TGTGCCAGCAGTGTAACAGGGGCGTACGAGCAGTACTTC. The chain has TRBV6-1 and TRBJ2-7; 7 bases match TRBD1. The CDR3 sequence is 13 residues long. Trimming removed 4 bases from V and 4 bases from J; junction bases left unmatched: 4. Germline-derived CDR1 and CDR2 are MNHNS and SASEGT.

This clone was seen a single time. The V call is TRBV19, the J call TRBJ2-7; weak D call: TRBD2 (5 bases). Per germline, CDR1 LNHDA and CDR2 SQIVND (reference sequence). This CDR3 spans 15 amino acids. Trimming removed 3 bases at V and 2 bases at J, with 14 bases between. Here the CDR3 reads CASSMAGIGPYEQYF. For the CDR3, the DNA is TGTGCCAGTAGTATGGCCGGGATTGGGCCCTACGAGCAGTACTTC.

CDR3 in DNA: TGTGCCAGCAGTTTCGGGGGGGGGAGGACTGAAGCTTTCTTT. Its protein is CASSFGGGRTEAFF. This chain uses TRBV28 with TRBJ1-1; the D gene is possibly TRBD1 (5 bases). Germline CDR1 MDHEN, CDR2 SYDVKM. V lost 3 bases, J lost 5 bases, and 13 bases lay in between. The CDR3 is 14 residues long.

CDR3 DNA: TGTGCCAGCAGCCAAGATTTGCGGGAGTCCCTCTACGAGCAGTACTTC. Translated, it gives CASSQDLRESLYEQYF. The gene calls are TRBV4-2 and TRBJ2-7, with 7 bases matching TRBD2. Germline V gene data show CDR1 as LGHNA and CDR2 as YNFKEQ. The CDR3 totals 16 residues. Trimming removed 0 bases from V and 3 bases from J; junction bases left unmatched: 8.

Points on this clone: Additional DNA sequences in this sample encode the identical CDR3. The chain has TRBV9 and TRBJ2-3; TRBD2 matches 10 bases. The junction had 7 bases not matched to a gene; V was cut back by 3 bases and J by 6 bases. The CDR3 has 15 amino acids. Germline V gene lookup returns CDR1 SGDLS and CDR2 YYNGEE. The CDR3 region has the DNA TGTGCCAGCAGCGAATTAGCGGGAGGAGTGGATACGCAGTATTTT. Its protein is CASSELAGGVDTQYF.

V usage is TRBV7-2 and J usage is TRBJ2-7, with D unresolved. The CDR3 has 15 amino acids. V gave up 1 base and J gave up 2 bases, with 12 bases separating them. Germline V gene lookup returns CDR1 SGHTA and CDR2 FQGNSA. The CDR3 sequence is CASSLGWVSAYEQYF. The DNA for the CDR3 is TGTGCCAGCAGCTTAGGTTGGGTGAGCGCCTACGAGCAGTACTTC.